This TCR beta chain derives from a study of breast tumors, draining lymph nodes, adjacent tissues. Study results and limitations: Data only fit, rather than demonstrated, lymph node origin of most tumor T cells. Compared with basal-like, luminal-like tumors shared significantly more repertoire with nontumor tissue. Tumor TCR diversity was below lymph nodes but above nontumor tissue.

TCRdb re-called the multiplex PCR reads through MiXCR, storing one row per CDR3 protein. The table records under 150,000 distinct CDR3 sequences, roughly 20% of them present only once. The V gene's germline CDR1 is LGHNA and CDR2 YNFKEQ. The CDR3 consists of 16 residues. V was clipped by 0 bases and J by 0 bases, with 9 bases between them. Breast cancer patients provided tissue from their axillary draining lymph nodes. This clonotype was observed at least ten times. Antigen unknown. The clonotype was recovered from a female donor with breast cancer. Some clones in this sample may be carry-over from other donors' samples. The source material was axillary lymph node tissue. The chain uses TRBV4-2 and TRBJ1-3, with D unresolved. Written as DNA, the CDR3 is TGTGCCAGCAGCCAAGACGGGCTATACTCTGGAAACACCATATATTTT. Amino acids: CASSQDGLYSGNTIYF.